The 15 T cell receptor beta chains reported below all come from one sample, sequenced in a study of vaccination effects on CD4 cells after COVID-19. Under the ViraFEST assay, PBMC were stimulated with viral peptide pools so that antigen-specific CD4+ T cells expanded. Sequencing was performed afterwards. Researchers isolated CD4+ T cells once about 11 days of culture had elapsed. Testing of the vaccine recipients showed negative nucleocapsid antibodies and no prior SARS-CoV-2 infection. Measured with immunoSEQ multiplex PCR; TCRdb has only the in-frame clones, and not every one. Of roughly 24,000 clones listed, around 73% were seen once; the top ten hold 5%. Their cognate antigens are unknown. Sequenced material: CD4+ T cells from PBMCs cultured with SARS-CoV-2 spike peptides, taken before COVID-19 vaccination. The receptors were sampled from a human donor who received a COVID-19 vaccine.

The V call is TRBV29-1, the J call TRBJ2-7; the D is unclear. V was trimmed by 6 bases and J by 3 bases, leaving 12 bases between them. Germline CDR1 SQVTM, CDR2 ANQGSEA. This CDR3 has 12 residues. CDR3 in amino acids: CSVGNPSYEQYF. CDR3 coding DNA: TGCAGCGTGGGGAACCCAAGCTACGAGCAGTACTTC.

CDR3 residues: CASSWGRTASYEQYF. CDR3 sequence (DNA): TGTGCCAGTAGTTGGGGGCGGACCGCCTCCTACGAGCAGTACTTC. The V and J genes are TRBV19 and TRBJ2-7; D may be TRBD1 (6 bases). This CDR3 contains 15 residues. V gave up 5 bases and J gave up 0 bases, with 14 bases separating them. Germline-derived CDR1 and CDR2 are LNHDA and SQIVND (reference sequence).

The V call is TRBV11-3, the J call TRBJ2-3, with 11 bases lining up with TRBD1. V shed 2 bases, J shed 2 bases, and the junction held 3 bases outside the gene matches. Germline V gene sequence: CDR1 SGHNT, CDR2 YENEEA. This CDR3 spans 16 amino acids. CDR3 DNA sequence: TGTGCCAGCAGCTTAACGGGACAGGGGGTCACAGATACGCAGTATTTT. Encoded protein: CASSLTGQGVTDTQYF.

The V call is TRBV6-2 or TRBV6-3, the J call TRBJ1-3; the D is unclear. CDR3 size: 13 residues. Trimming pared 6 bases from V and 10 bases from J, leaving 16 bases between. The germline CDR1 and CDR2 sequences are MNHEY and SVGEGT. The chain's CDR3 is CASSQRDGVTIYF. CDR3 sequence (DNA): TGTGCCAGCAGCCAACGGGATGGAGTAACCATATATTTT.

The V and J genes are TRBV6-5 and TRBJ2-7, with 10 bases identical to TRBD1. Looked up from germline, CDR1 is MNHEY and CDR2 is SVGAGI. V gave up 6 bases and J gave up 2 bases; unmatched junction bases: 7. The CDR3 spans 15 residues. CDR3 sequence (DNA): TGTGCCAGCAGGTACAGCGGGACAGGGGCCTACGAGCAGTACTTC. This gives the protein CASRYSGTGAYEQYF.

The CDR3, as DNA: TGTGCCAGCAGCCAAGATGCGATTCCGGGACAGGGGTTCTTC. Amino acids: CASSQDAIPGQGFF. The chain joins TRBV3-1 (or the pseudogene TRBV3-2) to TRBJ2-1; TRBD1 aligns across 9 bases. The CDR3 sequence is 14 residues long. Germline-derived CDR1 and CDR2 are LGHDT and YNNKEL (reference sequence). The V segment lost 0 bases and the J segment 15 bases; nucleotides outside the gene matches: 9.

CDR3: CASSIGSSYGYTF. CDR3 DNA sequence: TGTGCCAGTAGTATTGGCAGTTCTTATGGCTACACCTTC. The chain has TRBV19 and TRBJ1-2; D is unclear. Trimming removed 3 bases from V and 5 bases from J, with 10 bases in between. Germline V gives CDR1 LNHDA, CDR2 SQIVND (reference sequence). This CDR3 comprises 13 residues. The full variable domain, completed using reference TRBV19 and TRBJ1-2, is DGGITQSPKYLFRKEGQNVTLSCEQNLNHDAMYWYRQDPGQGLRLIYYSQIVNDFQKGDIAEGYSVSREKKESFPLTVTSAQKNPTAFYLCASSIGSSYGYTFGSGTRLTVV.

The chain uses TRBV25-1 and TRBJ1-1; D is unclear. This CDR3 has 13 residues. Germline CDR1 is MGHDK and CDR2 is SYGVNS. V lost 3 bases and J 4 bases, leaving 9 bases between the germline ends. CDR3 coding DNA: TGTGCCAGCAGTGAGGGCCGCGGCACTGAAGCTTTCTTT. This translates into CASSEGRGTEAFF. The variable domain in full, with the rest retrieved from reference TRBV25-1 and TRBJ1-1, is EADIYQTPRYLVIGTGKKITLECSQTMGHDKMYWYQQDPGMELHLIHYSYGVNSTEKGDLSSESTVSRIRTEHFPLTLESARPSHTSQYLCASSEGRGTEAFFGQGTRLTVV.

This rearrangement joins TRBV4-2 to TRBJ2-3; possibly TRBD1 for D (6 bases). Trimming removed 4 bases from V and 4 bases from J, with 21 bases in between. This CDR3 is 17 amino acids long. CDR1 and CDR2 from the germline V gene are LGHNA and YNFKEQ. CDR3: CASSREGTLPASDTQYF. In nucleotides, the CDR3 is TGTGCCAGCAGCCGCGAGGGGACACTCCCGGCGTCAGATACGCAGTATTTT.

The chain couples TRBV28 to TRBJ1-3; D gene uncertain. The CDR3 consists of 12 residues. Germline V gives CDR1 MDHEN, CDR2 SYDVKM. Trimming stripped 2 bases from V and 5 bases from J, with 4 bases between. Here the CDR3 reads CASSLTRNTIYF. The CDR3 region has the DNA TGTGCCAGCAGTTTAACCAGAAACACCATATATTTT.

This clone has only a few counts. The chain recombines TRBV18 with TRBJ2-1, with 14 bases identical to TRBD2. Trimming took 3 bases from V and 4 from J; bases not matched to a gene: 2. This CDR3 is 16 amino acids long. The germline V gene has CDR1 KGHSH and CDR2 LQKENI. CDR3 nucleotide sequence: TGTGCCAGCTCACCTAGACTAGCGGGGGGGTACAATGAGCAGTTCTTC. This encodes CASSPRLAGGYNEQFF. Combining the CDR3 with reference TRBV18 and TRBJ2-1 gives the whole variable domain NAGVMQNPRHLVRRRGQEARLRCSPMKGHSHVYWYRQLPEEGLKFMVYLQKENIIDESGMPKERFSAEFPKEGPSILRIQQVVRGDSAAYFCASSPRLAGGYNEQFFGPGTRLTVL.

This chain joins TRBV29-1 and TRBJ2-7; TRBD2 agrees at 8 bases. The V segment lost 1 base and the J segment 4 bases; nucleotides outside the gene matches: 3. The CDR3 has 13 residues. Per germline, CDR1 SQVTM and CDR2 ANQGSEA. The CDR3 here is CSVEGPGGYEQYF. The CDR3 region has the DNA TGCAGCGTTGAAGGCCCGGGAGGGTACGAGCAGTACTTC.

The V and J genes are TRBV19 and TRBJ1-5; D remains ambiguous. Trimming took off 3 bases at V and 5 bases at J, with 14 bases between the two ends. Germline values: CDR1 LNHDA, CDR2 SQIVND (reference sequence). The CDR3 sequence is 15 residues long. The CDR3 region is CASSIRGSTYQPQHF. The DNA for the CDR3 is TGTGCCAGTAGTATTCGAGGGTCAACTTATCAGCCCCAGCATTTT.

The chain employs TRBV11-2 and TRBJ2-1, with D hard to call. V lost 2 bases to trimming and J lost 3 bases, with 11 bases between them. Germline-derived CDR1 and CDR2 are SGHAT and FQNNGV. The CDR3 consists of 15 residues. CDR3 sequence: CASSLSQPDYNEQFF. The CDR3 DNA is TGTGCCAGCAGCTTATCTCAGCCGGACTACAATGAGCAGTTCTTC.

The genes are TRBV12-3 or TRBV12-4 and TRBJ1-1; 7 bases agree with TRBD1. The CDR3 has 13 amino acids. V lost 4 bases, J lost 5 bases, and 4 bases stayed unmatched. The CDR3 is CASSSGGVTEAFF. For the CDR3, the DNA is TGTGCCAGCAGTTCAGGGGGAGTGACTGAAGCTTTCTTT.